The sample holds a few counts of the clone carrying this TCR beta chain. This sample was taken from a study of identical twins. Germline V gene lookup returns CDR1 LGHNA and CDR2 YSLEER. Trimming left V 3 bases short and J 4 bases short, with 12 bases between. The CDR3 covers 14 residues. TCRdb re-analysed the 5' RACE reads in MiXCR, keeping a single row per CDR3 protein. The sample records about 520,000 distinct CDR3 sequences, around 20% being singletons. This same sample was also part of a study on T cells expressing NK-cell markers. Per that paper: Also leading the CD3+CD56-NKG2C+ fraction in several donors were these clonotypes.

The sequence came from a woman aged 18-29 years in good health. Sequenced material: CD4+ T cells sorted from blood. V and J are TRBV4-3 and TRBJ1-1, with D maybe TRBD1 (5 bases). The CDR3 is CASSHEGRGTEAFF. The CDR3 nucleotides are TGCGCCAGCAGCCATGAGGGAAGGGGCACTGAAGCTTTCTTT.